This T cell receptor beta chain derives from a study of OX40 agonist ivuxolimab in advanced cancers. Study as a whole: Every 2 weeks, patients got intravenous ivuxolimab at one of six dose levels (0.01-10 mg/kg). Study results and limitations: Antigen specificity of clonally expanded peripheral T cells was not established. CD4+ and CD8+ T cells in blood underwent clonal expansion by week 6 at 0.1 to 3.0 mg/kg.

The germline V gene has CDR1 SGHVS and CDR2 FNYEAQ. The ends lost 2 bases at V and 0 bases at J; junction bases unmatched: 2. This CDR3 comprises 15 residues. On this clone itself: The antigen is unknown. The same CDR3 can be traced to other DNA sequences in this sample.

Data came from immunoSEQ multiplex PCR; TCRdb stores just in-frame clones and leaves some out. The sample has some 49,000 clones, about 75% seen once; the top ten hold 7.9%. Sequenced material: CD4+ or CD8+ T cells sorted from blood, taken in a trial of the OX40 agonist ivuxolimab. The J gene is TRBJ2-5, the V gene TRBV7-6; 8 nucleotides match TRBD1. The receptor's source is an adult with an advanced solid tumor such as melanoma, head and neck, liver or kidney cancer. In DNA, the CDR3 is TGTGCCAGCAGCTTACGGGGACAGGACCAAGAGACCCAGTACTTC. Its translation is CASSLRGQDQETQYF.